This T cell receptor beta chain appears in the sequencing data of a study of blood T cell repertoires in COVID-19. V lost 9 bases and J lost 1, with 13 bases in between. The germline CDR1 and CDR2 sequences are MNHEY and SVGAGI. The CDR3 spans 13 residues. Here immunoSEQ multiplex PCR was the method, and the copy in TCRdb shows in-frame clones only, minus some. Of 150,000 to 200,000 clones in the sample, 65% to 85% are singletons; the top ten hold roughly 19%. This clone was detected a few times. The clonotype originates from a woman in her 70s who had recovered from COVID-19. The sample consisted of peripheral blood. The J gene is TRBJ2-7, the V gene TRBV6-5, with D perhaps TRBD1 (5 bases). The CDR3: CASQRKGSYEQYF. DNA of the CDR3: TGTGCCAGTCAAAGAAAGGGGTCCTACGAGCAGTACTTC.